This T cell receptor (beta chain) emerged from a study of blood T cells in healthy people across ages. Study findings and constraints: In older individuals, TCR beta diversity per million T cells was lower, falling roughly linearly with age.

Primed by a sample-barcoded 5' primer and a J-beta primer mix, a second PCR proceeded for 7 to 11 cycles. MiXCR, applied by TCRdb to the 5' RACE reads, yields one record per CDR3 protein. Of about 1.6 million distinct CDR3 sequences listed, about 31% were seen once; the top ten hold about 11%. Samples each yielded at least 5 micrograms of total RNA. The V end lost 1 base, the J end lost 5 bases, and 14 bases lay between the germline ends. The CDR3 is 16 residues long. Looked up from germline, CDR1 is MGHRA and CDR2 is YSYEKL. Turning to this clonotype: Its antigen is not identified.

What was sequenced was blood. The rearrangement uses TRBV4-1 and TRBJ1-4; D is perhaps TRBD1 (5 bases). The sequence derives from a woman in her thirties in good health. The CDR3 region has the DNA TGCGCCAGCAGCCAAGGACAGTTTTTACAAAATGAAAAACTGTTTTTT. Amino acid sequence: CASSQGQFLQNEKLFF.